This T cell receptor (beta chain) was observed in a study of vaccination and CD4 T cells after COVID-19. In regard to this clonotype: Antigen: not known.

The Oncomine TCR Beta short-read assay was what sequenced the DNA obtained from cultured CD4+ T cells. TCRdb re-called the PCR reads with MiXCR, one entry per CDR3 protein. This sample carries around 15,000 distinct CDR3 sequences, about 61% of them seen once, and the ten largest clones take around 10%. The treatment was: 10-day PBMC culture with coronavirus spike peptide pools or control peptides (ViraFEST assay). Positive PCR dates covered March to December 2020, before US Alpha, Beta and Delta variants. The CDR3 runs to 15 residues. The J segment lost 5 bases and the V segment lost 3 bases, leaving 5 bases of the junction unmatched. The germline CDR1 and CDR2 sequences are SNHLY and FYNNEI. Study-level findings and limits: The median number of SARS-CoV-2-reactive clonotypes increased from 21 to 38, a change that did not reach significance.

The receptor was derived from a human donor who had recovered from COVID-19. Sample: CD4+ T cells from blood, cultured in vitro. The chain is built from TRBV2 and TRBJ2-2; 8 bases align to TRBD2. CDR3 nucleotide sequence: TGTGCCAGCAGTGAGGGGGTAGCGGGAACCGGGGAGCTGTTTTTT. Encoded protein: CASSEGVAGTGELFF.